This is a list of T cell receptor beta chains from one sample in a study of T cell changes during pregnancy in multiple sclerosis. The assay was immunoSEQ multiplex PCR, and TCRdb's table has in-frame clones only and misses some. The sample gives 35,000 to 45,000 clones, about 91% of which show up once; 0.5% is in the top ten. Sequences were derived from CD4+ T cells from peripheral blood mononuclear cells, sampled in the second trimester of pregnancy. The receptors stem from a female donor in good health, enrolled as a control in a pregnancy study. The CDR3 runs from the conserved cysteine through the conserved F or W. The order of the fields is D gene, J gene, V gene, clone size, CDR3 DNA, CDR3 protein. A D gene is named only where the DNA matches it firmly. Size values are once, few and many counts, or a class for expanded clones, and some rows have none.

.	TRBJ1-5	TRBV7-6	.	TGTGCCAGCAGCTTAGGGGAGGGAAATCAGCCCCAGCATTTT	CASSLGEGNQPQHF
TRBD1	TRBJ2-7	TRBV27	.	TGTGCCAGCAGTGTCGACAGGGCACGATACGAGCAGTACTTC	CASSVDRARYEQYF
TRBD1	TRBJ1-3	TRBV18	.	TGTGCCAGCTCACCACAGGGGGCAGCTGGAAACACCATATATTTT	CASSPQGAAGNTIYF
TRBD1	TRBJ2-1	TRBV11-2	once	TGTGCCAGCAGCTTAGGGACAGGGGGCAAGGAGCAGTTCTTC	CASSLGTGGKEQFF
.	TRBJ2-3	TRBV30	.	TGTGCCTGGAGCCCCTTCGGTCTCGGTCGGACAGATACGCAGTATTTT	CAWSPFGLGRTDTQYF
TRBD1	TRBJ1-2	TRBV5-6	.	TGTGCCAGCAGCCTAGGACAGGCCGGATACTATGGCTACACCTTC	CASSLGQAGYYGYTF
.	TRBJ1-3	TRBV2	.	TGTGCCAGCAGTCCAACTGGAAACACCATATATTTT	CASSPTGNTIYF
.	TRBJ2-7	TRBV5-4	.	TGTGCCAGCAGCGCGTCCCCCTCCCCCGTTGGCGAGCAGTACTTC	CASSASPSPVGEQYF
.	TRBJ2-1	TRBV7-2	.	TGTGCCAGCAGCCTACGACCGGGACTCCGAAACTACAGTGAGCAGTTCTTC	CASSLRPGLRNYSEQFF
TRBD2	TRBJ2-7	TRBV28	once	TGTGCCACCCAAGGTGGTCGGGAGGTCTACGAGCAGTACTTC	CATQGGREVYEQYF
.	TRBJ2-6	TRBV4-2	.	TGTGCCAGCAGCCAAGAGGGCCCTGGGGCCAACGTCCTGACTTTC	CASSQEGPGANVLTF
.	TRBJ2-5	TRBV2	.	TGTGCCAGCTGGGGGGTGACAGACAGGGCAGAGACCCAGTACTTC	CASWGVTDRAETQYF
.	TRBJ1-1	TRBV18	.	TGTGCCAGCTCACCTTTAGGGGTCCAAAACACTGAAGCTTTCTTT	CASSPLGVQNTEAFF
TRBD1	TRBJ1-2	TRBV9	.	TGTGCCAGCAGCCAGACAGGGGCGGCCGGCTACACCTTC	CASSQTGAAGYTF
TRBD1	TRBJ1-5	TRBV2	.	TGTGCCAGCAGGGGGACAGTTAGCAATCAGCCCCAGCATTTT	CASRGTVSNQPQHF
.	TRBJ1-1	TRBV7-9	once	TGTGCCAGCAGCTCACAGACAGGTTACGAAGCTTTCTTT	CASSSQTGYEAFF
.	TRBJ2-7	TRBV5-1	.	TGCGCCAGCAGCCCTGACTTAGGGGGAGGGACCTACGAGCAGTACTTC	CASSPDLGGGTYEQYF
.	TRBJ1-1	TRBV7-3	.	TGTGCCAGCAGCTTAACGGACACGGGGAACACTGAAGCTTTCTTT	CASSLTDTGNTEAFF
TRBD2	TRBJ2-3	TRBV15	.	TGTGCCACCAGCAGCAGAGTGAGAGCGGGAGAGTTTTCAGATACGCAGTATTTT	CATSSRVRAGEFSDTQYF
.	TRBJ1-5	TRBV4-1	.	TGCGCCAGCAGCCAAGATAAAGACCGGACAATGACGGATCAGCCCCAGCATTTT	CASSQDKDRTMTDQPQHF
.	TRBJ2-7	TRBV18	.	TGTGCCAGCCATCTAGGGAGCGGGGAGCAGTACTTC	CASHLGSGEQYF
.	TRBJ1-5	TRBV28	once	TGTGCCAGCAGTTCCCTGGGCCCAAAAAGCAATCAGCCCCAGCATTTT	CASSSLGPKSNQPQHF
TRBD1	TRBJ2-7	TRBV6-6	.	TGTGCCAGCAATACAGGGGCTACCTACGAGCAGTACTTC	CASNTGATYEQYF
TRBD1	TRBJ2-5	TRBV19	.	TGTGCCAGTAGTACCGGGACAGGGGGGTCGGAGACCCAGTACTTC	CASSTGTGGSETQYF
.	TRBJ1-2	TRBV2	.	TGTGCCAGCATCAGACGACACCTAAACTATGGCTACACCTTC	CASIRRHLNYGYTF
TRBD1	TRBJ2-5	TRBV6-5	.	TGTGCCAGCAGTTACTCTGACAGGGGGGTGGGAGAGACCCAGTACTTC	CASSYSDRGVGETQYF
.	TRBJ1-2	TRBV14	.	TGTGCCAGCAGCTCGACCGGCGGGGCCTATGGCTACACCTTC	CASSSTGGAYGYTF
.	TRBJ2-7	TRBV30	.	TGTGCCTGGAGTGTACTTAAGGGGCACTACGAGCAGTACTTC	CAWSVLKGHYEQYF
TRBD2	TRBJ2-1	TRBV7-9	.	TGTGCCAGCAGCTACACACTAGCGGGGGGATCCTACAATGAGCAGTTCTTC	CASSYTLAGGSYNEQFF
.	TRBJ2-1	TRBV6-4	.	TGTGCCAGCCTAGGTTTGCTCCAGAGCTCCTACAATGAGCAGTTCTTC	CASLGLLQSSYNEQFF
.	TRBJ2-6	TRBV7-7	.	TGTGCTAGCAGCGCAGGCCGACGTGGGGCCCCTGGGGCCAACGTCCTGACTTTC	CASSAGRRGAPGANVLTF
TRBD1	TRBJ2-7	TRBV11-2	.	TGTGCCAGCAGCTTAGGTCCGGGACAGGGTACCAACGAGCAGTACTTC	CASSLGPGQGTNEQYF
.	TRBJ1-1	TRBV7-2	.	TGTGCCAGCAGCCTACAGCTGAACACTGAAGCTTTCTTT	CASSLQLNTEAFF
.	TRBJ2-1	TRBV21-1	.	TGTGCCAGCAGTAGCCAGGACAGGGCTAATTACAATGAGCAGTTCTTC	CASSSQDRANYNEQFF
.	TRBJ2-4	TRBV11-1	.	TGTGCCAGCAGCTTCAGGGGGGTGAGCATTCAGTACTTC	CASSFRGVSIQYF
.	TRBJ1-5	TRBV6-1	.	TGTGCCAGCAGTGAATTGGGCTCTACCTCGGCTCCCGGTCAGCCCCAGCATTTT	CASSELGSTSAPGQPQHF
.	TRBJ2-5	TRBV11-2	.	TGTGCCAGCAGCTTATCAGGGTTAGAGACCCAGTACTTC	CASSLSGLETQYF
.	TRBJ1-6	TRBV19	few	TGTGCCAGTACCTATGATCTTACGGGTTCACCCCTCCACTTT	CASTYDLTGSPLHF
TRBD2	TRBJ2-3	TRBV7-8	.	TGTGCCAGCAGCTTAGCACTGGCGGGAGTGAAGGCGACAGATACGCAGTATTTT	CASSLALAGVKATDTQYF
TRBD2	TRBJ2-4	TRBV10-2	few	TGCGCCAGCTCAGGGAGGGGTTTAGTAAACATTCAGTACTTC	CASSGRGLVNIQYF
TRBD1	TRBJ1-4	TRBV19	once	TGTGCCAGCGCCGGGACAGCACGTAATGAAAAACTGTTTTTT	CASAGTARNEKLFF
.	TRBJ2-7	TRBV6-1	.	TGTGCCAGCAGAGGCCGGGACACTTTCTACGAGCAGTACTTC	CASRGRDTFYEQYF
.	TRBJ2-7	TRBV29-1	.	TGCAGCGTGACAGTCTCCTACGAGCAGTACTTC	CSVTVSYEQYF
TRBD1	TRBJ2-5	TRBV15	.	TGTGCCACCAGCAGCCCACAGGGGGCCCAGTACTTC	CATSSPQGAQYF
TRBD1	TRBJ1-4	TRBV15	.	TGTGCCACCAGCAGAGATAGGACAGGCTCTGGGGAACTGTTTTTT	CATSRDRTGSGELFF
.	TRBJ2-5	TRBV13	.	TGTGCCAGCAGCTCAACGACAGGTCGAGAGACCCAGTACTTC	CASSSTTGRETQYF
TRBD2	TRBJ2-1	TRBV7-2	.	TGTGCCAGCACCCTCGTCGCGGGAGATCGGGTTAAGCAGTTCTTC	CASTLVAGDRVKQFF
TRBD1	TRBJ2-7	TRBV19	.	TGTGCCAGTAGCCACAGGGGTTCCTACGAGCAGTACTTC	CASSHRGSYEQYF
TRBD1	TRBJ1-4	TRBV4-1	.	TGCGCCAGCAGACATACAGGGGTATCTAATGAAAAACTGTTTTTT	CASRHTGVSNEKLFF
.	TRBJ2-5	TRBV9	.	TGTGCCAGCAGCGCTTCCGCCAGACAAGAGACCCAGTACTTC	CASSASARQETQYF
TRBD2	TRBJ2-1	TRBV5-1	.	TGCGCCAGCAGCTTGGCTAGCGGGGGGGCCGTCGGGGTCCATGAGCAGTTCTTC	CASSLASGGAVGVHEQFF
TRBD1	TRBJ1-5	TRBV19	.	TGTGCCAGTAGTACGACAGGGCGCAATCAGCCCCAGCATTTT	CASSTTGRNQPQHF
.	TRBJ1-2	TRBV2	.	TGTGCCAGCACCCAAAACTCACCGGGATTCCCTGTCGGGTATGGCTACACCTTC	CASTQNSPGFPVGYGYTF
.	TRBJ1-2	TRBV2	.	TGTGCCAGCAGTGAACAACAGGCTAACTATGGCTACACCTTC	CASSEQQANYGYTF
TRBD1	TRBJ1-1	TRBV11-2	few	TGTGCCAGCAGGACTCTCAGGGGGCCAGGGACGAACACTGAAGCTTTCTTT	CASRTLRGPGTNTEAFF
TRBD1	TRBJ2-3	TRBV4-1	.	TGCGCCAGCACGCCAGGGGGTGGCATCGGCACAGATACGCAGTATTTT	CASTPGGGIGTDTQYF